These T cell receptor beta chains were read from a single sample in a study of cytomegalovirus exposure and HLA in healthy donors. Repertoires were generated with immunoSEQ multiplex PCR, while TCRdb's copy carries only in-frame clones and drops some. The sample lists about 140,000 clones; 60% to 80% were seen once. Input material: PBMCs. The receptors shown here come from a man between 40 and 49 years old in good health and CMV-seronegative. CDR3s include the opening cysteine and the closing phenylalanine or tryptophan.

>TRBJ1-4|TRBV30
CAWSHGQGARGATNEKLFF
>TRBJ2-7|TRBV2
CASSRTGLINEQYF
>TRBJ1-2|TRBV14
CASSQDIGRADGYTF
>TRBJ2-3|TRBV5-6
CASSFPGGSGTDTQYF
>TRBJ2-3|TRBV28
CASSLPGTSPETLF
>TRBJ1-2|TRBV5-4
CASSPRGSLVYGYTF
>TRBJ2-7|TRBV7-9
CASSSGWAQQYF
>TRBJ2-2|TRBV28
CASSFTAGANTGELFF
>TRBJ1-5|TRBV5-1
CASSLEAGGRQPQHF
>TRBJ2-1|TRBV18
CASSPSVGIVNNEQFF
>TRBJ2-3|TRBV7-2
CASSPQPPGLAVDTQYF
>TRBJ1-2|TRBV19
CASSLRDYGYTF
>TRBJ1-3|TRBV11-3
CASSFGAGNTIYF
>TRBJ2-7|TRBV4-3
CASSQAAGGYEQYF
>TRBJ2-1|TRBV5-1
CASSLTGGAGNEQFF
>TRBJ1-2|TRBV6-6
CASSLLGQSNYGYTF
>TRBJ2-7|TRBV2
CASTLGSEQYF
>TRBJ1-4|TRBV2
CASSSPETVNEKLFF
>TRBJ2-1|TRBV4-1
CASSPRWGDNEQFF
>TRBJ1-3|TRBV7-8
CASSLGGVSGNTIYF
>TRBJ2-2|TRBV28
CASSYGGARGGELFF
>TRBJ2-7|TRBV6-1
CASSLLTGTSYEQYF
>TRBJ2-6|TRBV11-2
CASSLDGGQGANVLTF
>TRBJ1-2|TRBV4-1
CASSKYSQGAYGYTF
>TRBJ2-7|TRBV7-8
CASSLLAGEEQYF
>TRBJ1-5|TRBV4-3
CASSQGRDRAQPQHF
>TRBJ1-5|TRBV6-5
CASSNTGGAEQPQHF
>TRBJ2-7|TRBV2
CASNYKGAPYEQYF
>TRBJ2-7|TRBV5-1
CASSLEGDEQYF
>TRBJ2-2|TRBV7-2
CASRSDGAGELFF
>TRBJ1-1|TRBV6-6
CASSRVNTEAFF
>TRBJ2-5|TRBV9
CASSVGGGSLQETQYF
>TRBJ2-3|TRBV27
CASSWASGGPGDTQYF
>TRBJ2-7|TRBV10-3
CAISESGAYEQYF
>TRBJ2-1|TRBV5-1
CASSLDREGNEQFF
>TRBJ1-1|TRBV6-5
CASSYGALFGFEAFF
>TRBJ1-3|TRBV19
CASNRYSGNTIYF
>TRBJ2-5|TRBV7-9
CASKPGEGNRVETQYF
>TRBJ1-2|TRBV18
CASSSDTSNYGYTF
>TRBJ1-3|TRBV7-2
CASSFRGQGASGNTIYF
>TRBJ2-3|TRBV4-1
CASSCRDRGIDTQYF
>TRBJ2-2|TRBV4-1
CASSQGGTGVPGELFF
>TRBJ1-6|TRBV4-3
CASSLTTGPSPLHF
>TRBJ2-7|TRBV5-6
CASRSGSGGSYEQYF
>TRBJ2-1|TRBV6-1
CASSEAGTSVYNEQFF
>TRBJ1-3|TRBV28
CASSLGGLFAGNTIYF
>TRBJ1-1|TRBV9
CASSRGTGKTPNTEAFF
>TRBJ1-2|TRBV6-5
CATQGDRLGYTF
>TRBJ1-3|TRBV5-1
CASSLAGEAYSGNTIYF
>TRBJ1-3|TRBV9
CASSVVSSGNTIYF
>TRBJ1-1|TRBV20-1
CSASGQGSAFF
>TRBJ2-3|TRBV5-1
CASPGRADPIYTDTQYF
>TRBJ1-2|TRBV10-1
CASSSGQADYGYTF
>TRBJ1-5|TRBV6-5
CASSYSRGAGQPQHF
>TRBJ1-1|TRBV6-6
CASTAGTVMNTEAFF
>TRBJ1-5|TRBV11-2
CASSQNREPYSNQPQHF
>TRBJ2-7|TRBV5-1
CASSLGDRGPYEQYF
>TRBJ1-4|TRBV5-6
CASSYRATNEKLFF
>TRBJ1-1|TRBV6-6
CASSSRTDMNTEAFF